This T cell receptor beta chain is from a study of read filtering for tumor transcriptome and immune sequencing. About the research overall: TCR-mapped reads were about 3.5 to 11 million with IR-seq versus roughly 75 to 1,400 with RNA-seq. Study-level findings and limits: RNA-seq captured clonotypes less deeply and reliably than IR-seq. Single-read clonotypes: roughly 86% of IR-seq clonotypes (roughly 3.2% of reads), 74.6% of RNA-seq clonotypes (roughly 45% of reads).

In its sample, this clonotype was seen many times. As yet, its antigen is unknown. At the time of active disease, bone marrow was collected from every patient. This CDR3 is 13 amino acids long. The germline V and J ends were trimmed by 3 bases and 7 bases, with 8 bases remaining between them. From germline, CDR1 is SGDLS and CDR2 YYNGEE. Molecular barcoded adaptors covering alpha/delta and beta/gamma chains were used on about 0.4 ug RNA. In TCRdb, the reads were re-called with MiXCR into one record per CDR3 protein. The sample lists tens of thousands of distinct CDR3 sequences; roughly 19% were seen once.

The chain couples TRBV9 to TRBJ1-6, with D hard to call. Material: a population of CD138-negative cells sorted from bone marrow. The TCR was taken from a donor aged 40 or older with multiple myeloma. The CDR3 bases are TGTGCCAGCAGCGCGAGTCCCAATTCACCCCTCCACTTT. Translated: CASSASPNSPLHF.